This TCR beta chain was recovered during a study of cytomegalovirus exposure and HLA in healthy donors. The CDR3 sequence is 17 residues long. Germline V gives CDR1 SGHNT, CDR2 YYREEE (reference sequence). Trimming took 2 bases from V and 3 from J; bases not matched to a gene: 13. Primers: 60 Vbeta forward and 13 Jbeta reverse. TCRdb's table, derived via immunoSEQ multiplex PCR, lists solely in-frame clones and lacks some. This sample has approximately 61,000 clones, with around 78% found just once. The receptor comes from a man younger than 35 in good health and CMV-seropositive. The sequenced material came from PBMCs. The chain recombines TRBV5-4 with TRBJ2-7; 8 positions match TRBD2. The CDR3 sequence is CASSLAGDVRPFYEQYF. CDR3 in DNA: TGTGCCAGCAGCTTAGCGGGAGATGTCAGACCATTCTACGAGCAGTACTTC.